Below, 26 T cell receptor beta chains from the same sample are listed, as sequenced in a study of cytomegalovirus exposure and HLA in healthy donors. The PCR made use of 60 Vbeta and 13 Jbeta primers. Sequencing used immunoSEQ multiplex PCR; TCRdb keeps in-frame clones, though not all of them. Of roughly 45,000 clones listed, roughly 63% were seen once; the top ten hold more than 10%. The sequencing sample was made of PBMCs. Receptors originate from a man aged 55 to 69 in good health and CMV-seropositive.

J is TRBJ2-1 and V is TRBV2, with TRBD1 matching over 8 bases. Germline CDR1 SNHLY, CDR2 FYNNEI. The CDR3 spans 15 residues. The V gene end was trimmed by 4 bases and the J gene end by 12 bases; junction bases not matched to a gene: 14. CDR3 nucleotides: TGTGCCAGCAGTGCCTTGCAGGGGGCTGGAAGTGGGCAGTTCTTC. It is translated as CASSALQGAGSGQFF.

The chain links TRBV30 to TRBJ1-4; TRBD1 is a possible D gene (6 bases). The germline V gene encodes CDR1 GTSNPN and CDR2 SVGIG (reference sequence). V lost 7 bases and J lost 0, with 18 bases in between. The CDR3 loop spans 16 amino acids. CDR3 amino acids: CAFGGGAPPTNEKLFF. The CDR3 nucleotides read TGTGCCTTTGGAGGGGGGGCCCCTCCAACTAATGAAAAACTGTTTTTT.

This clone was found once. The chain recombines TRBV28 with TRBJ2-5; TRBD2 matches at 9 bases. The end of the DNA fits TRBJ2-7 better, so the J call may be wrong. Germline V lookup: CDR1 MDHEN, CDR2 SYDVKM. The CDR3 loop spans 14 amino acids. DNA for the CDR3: TGTGCCAGCAGTTTGGCGGGAGGGCCCTACGAGCAGTACTTC. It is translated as CASSLAGGPYEQYF.

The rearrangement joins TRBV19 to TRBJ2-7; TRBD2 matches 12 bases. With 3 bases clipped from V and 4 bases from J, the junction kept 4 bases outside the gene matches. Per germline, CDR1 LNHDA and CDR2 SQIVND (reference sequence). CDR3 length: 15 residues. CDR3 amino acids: CASSILLAGGYEQYF. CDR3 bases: TGTGCCAGTAGTATCTTACTAGCGGGAGGATACGAGCAGTACTTC.

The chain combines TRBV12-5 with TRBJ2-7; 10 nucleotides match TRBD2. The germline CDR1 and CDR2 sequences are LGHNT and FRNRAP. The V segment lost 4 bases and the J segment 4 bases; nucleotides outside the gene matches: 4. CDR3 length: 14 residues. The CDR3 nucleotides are TGTGCTAGTGGTTCTAGCGGGAGTTCTTACGAGCAGTACTTC. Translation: CASGSSGSSYEQYF.

The CDR3 reads CASSGPGEAFF. The CDR3 region has the DNA TGTGCCAGCAGTGGTCCGGGTGAAGCTTTCTTT. This chain connects TRBV27 to TRBJ1-1; D call uncertain. CDR3 length: 11 residues. Germline values: CDR1 MNHEY, CDR2 SMNVEV (reference sequence). Trimming took off 5 bases at V and 7 bases at J, with 8 bases between the two ends.

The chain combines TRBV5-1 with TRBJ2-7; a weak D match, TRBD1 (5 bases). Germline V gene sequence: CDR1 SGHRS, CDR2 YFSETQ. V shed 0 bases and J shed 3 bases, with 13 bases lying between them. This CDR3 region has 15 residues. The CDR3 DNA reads TGCGCCAGCAGCTTGGGTCAGGGATTAATCTACGAGCAGTACTTC. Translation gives CASSLGQGLIYEQYF.

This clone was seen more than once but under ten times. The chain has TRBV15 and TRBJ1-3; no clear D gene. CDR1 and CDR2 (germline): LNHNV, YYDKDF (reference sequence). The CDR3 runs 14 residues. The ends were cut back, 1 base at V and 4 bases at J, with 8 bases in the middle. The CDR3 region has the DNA TGTGCCACCAGCAGAGGCGGAGTGGGAAACACCATATATTTT. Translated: CATSRGGVGNTIYF. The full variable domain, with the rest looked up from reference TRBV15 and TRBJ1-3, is DAMVIQNPRYQVTQFGKPVTLSCSQTLNHNVMYWYQQKSSQAPKLLFHYYDKDFNNEADTPDNFQSRRPNTSFCFLDIRSPGLGDTAMYLCATSRGGVGNTIYFGEGSWLTVV.

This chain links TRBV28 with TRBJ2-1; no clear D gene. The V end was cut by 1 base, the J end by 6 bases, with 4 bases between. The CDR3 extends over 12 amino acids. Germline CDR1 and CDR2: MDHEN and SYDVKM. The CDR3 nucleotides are TGTGCCAGCAGTTTATTAGTCAATGAGCAGTTCTTC. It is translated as CASSLLVNEQFF.

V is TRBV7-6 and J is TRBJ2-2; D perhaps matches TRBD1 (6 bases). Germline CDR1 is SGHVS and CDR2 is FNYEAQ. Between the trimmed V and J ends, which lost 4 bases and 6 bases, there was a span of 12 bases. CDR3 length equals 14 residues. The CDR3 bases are TGTGCCAGCAGCTCGAGCAGGGGTGCCGGGGAGCTGTTTTTT. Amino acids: CASSSSRGAGELFF.

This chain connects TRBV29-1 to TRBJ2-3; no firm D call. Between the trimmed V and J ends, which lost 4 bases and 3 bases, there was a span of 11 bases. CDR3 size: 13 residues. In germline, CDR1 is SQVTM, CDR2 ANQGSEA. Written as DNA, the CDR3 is TGCAGCGTTGGAAGGAGTTGGACAGATACGCAGTATTTT. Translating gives CSVGRSWTDTQYF.

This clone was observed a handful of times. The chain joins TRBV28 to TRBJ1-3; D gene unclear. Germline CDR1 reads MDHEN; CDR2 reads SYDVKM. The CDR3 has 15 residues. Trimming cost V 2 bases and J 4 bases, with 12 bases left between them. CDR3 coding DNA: TGTGCCAGCAGTTTACCCGTAGCGCACGGAAACACCATATATTTT. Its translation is CASSLPVAHGNTIYF.

CDR3 DNA: TGCGCCAGCAGCGCAGGACAGATGGCTGGGGCCAACGTCCTGACTTTC. Protein: CASSAGQMAGANVLTF. This rearrangement joins TRBV5-1 to TRBJ2-6; a weak D match, TRBD1 (6 bases). CDR1 and CDR2 (germline): SGHRS, YFSETQ. This CDR3 is built from 16 residues. The ends were cut back, 4 bases at V and 2 bases at J, with 13 bases in the middle.

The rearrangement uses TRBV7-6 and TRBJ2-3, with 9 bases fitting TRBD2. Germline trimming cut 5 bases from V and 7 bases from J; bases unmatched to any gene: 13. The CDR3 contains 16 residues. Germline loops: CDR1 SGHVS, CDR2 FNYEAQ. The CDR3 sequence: CASSLSDSGSLNTQYF. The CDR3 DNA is TGTGCCAGCAGCCTGAGTGATAGCGGGAGTCTAAATACGCAGTATTTT.

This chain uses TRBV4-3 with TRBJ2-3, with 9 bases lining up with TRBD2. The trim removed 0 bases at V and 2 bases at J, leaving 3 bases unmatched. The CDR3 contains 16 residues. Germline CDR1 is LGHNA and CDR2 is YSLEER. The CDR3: CASSQDPGLATDTQYF. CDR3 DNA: TGCGCCAGCAGCCAAGATCCGGGACTAGCCACAGATACGCAGTATTTT.

DNA for the CDR3: TGTGCCAGCAGTGAACGGGGTTACGAGCAGTACTTC. Protein product: CASSERGYEQYF. The chain combines TRBV2 with TRBJ2-7, with D tentatively TRBD2 (5 bases). CDR1 and CDR2 from the germline V gene are SNHLY and FYNNEI. Trimming took off 2 bases at V and 4 bases at J, with 6 bases between the two ends. The CDR3 consists of 12 residues.

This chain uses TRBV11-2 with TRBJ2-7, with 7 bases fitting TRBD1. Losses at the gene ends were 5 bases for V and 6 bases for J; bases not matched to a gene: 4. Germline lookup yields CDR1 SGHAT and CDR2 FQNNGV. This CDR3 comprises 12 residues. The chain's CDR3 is CASSQTGVEQYF. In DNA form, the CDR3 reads TGTGCCAGCAGCCAAACAGGGGTCGAGCAGTACTTC.

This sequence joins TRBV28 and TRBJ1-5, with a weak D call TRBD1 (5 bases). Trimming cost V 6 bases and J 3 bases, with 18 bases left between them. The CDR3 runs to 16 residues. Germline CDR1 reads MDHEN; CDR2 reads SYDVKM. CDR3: CASSTTLGHVNQPQHF. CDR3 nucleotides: TGTGCCAGCAGCACTACTCTTGGACATGTCAATCAGCCCCAGCATTTT.

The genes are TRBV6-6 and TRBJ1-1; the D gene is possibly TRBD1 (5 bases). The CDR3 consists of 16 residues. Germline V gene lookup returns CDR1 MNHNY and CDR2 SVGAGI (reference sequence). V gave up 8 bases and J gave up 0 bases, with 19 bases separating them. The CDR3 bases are TGTGCCAGCTCGCCCGGCAGGGCCGACATGAACACTGAAGCTTTCTTT. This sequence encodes CASSPGRADMNTEAFF.

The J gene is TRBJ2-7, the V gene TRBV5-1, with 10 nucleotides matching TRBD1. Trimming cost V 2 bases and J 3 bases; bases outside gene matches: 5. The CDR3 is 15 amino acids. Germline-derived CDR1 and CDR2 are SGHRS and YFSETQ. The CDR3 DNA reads TGCGCCAGCAGCTTCGGGACAGGGGTAGGCTACGAGCAGTACTTC. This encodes CASSFGTGVGYEQYF.

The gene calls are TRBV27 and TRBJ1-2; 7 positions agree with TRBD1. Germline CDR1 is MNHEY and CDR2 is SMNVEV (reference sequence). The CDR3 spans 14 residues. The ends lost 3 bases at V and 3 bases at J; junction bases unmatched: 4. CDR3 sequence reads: CASSLRGRDYGYTF. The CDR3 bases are TGTGCCAGCAGTTTGAGGGGGCGCGACTATGGCTACACCTTC.

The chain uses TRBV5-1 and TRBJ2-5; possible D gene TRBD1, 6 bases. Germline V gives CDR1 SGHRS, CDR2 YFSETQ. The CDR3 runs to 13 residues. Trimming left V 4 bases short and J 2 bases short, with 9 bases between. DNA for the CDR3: TGCGCCAGCAGCCTGGACAGTCAAGAGACCCAGTACTTC. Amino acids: CASSLDSQETQYF. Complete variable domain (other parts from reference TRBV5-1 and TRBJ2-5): KAGVTQTPRYLIKTRGQQVTLSCSPISGHRSVSWYQQTPGQGLQFLFEYFSETQRNKGNFPGRFSGRQFSNSRSEMNVSTLELGDSALYLCASSLDSQETQYFGPGTRLLVL.

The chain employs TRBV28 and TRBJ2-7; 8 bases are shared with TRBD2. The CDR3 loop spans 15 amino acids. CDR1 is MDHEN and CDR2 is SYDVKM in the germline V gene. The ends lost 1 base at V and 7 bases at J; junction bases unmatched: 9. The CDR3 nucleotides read TGTGCCAGCAGTTTATACCGAGGACTAGCTGAGGAGCAGTACTTC. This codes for CASSLYRGLAEEQYF. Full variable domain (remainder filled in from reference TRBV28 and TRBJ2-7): DVKVTQSSRYLVKRTGEKVFLECVQDMDHENMFWYRQDPGLGLRLIYFSYDVKMKEKGDIPEGYSVSREKKERFSLILESASTNQTSMYLCASSLYRGLAEEQYFGPGTRLTVT.

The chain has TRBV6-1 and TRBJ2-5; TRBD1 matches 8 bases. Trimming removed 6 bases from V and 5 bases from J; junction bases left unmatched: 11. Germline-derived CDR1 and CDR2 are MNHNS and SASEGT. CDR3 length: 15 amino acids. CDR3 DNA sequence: TGTGCCAGCAGATTCCTTACAGGGGGTTCGGAGACCCAGTACTTC. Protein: CASRFLTGGSETQYF.

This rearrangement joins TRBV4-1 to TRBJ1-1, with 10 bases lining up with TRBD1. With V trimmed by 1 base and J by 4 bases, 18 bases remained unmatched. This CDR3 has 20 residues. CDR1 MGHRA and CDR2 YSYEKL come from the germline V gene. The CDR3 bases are TGCGCCAGCAGCCAAGTCAGGTTGCGGGGACAGGGGACGGGGGTCACTGAAGCTTTCTTT. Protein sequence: CASSQVRLRGQGTGVTEAFF.

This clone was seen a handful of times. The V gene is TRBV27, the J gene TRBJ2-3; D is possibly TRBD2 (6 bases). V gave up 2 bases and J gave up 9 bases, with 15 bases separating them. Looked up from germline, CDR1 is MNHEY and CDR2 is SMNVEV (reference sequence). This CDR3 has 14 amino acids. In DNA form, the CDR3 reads TGTGCCAGCAGTTTAAGGGTAGCGGTCAGCACGCAGTATTTT. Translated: CASSLRVAVSTQYF.